This T cell receptor (beta chain) was documented in a study of blood T cells in healthy people across ages. The table lists this clonotype with a few counts. The antigen remains undetermined. Primers used in a second PCR of roughly 7 to 11 cycles were a sample-barcoded 5' primer and a J-beta primer mix. Unique molecular identifiers of 12 random nucleotides labeled each cDNA. TCRdb re-called the 5' RACE reads through MiXCR, storing one row per CDR3 protein. The sample includes 1.5 million to 2 million distinct CDR3 sequences, roughly 30% seen only once; the top ten take less than 9.5%. Healthy Caucasian individuals from Russia aged 6 to 90 served as donors. Whole-study results and caveats: Diversity of TCR beta correlated strongly with naive T cell percentage. Both higher diversity and more naive CD4+ cells marked long-lived donors when set against aged donors.

The sequencing sample was made of blood. The clonotype originates from a woman in her 30s in good health.

The CDR3 coding sequence is TGCAGTGCCTTGGGCGGACTAGTGCGGCCTGAGCAGTTCTTC. Residues: CSALGGLVRPEQFF. The chain recombines TRBV20-1 with TRBJ2-1, with 7 bases that match TRBD2. Trimming at V came to 6 bases and at J to 9 bases, leaving 14 bases not matched to a gene. This CDR3 contains 14 residues. Germline V CDR1 and CDR2: DFQATT, SNEGSKA (reference sequence).